One sample yielded the 7 T cell receptor beta chains listed below, sequenced in a study of metastatic and nonmetastatic thyroid tumors. Not a single patient had been given any form of treatment at any point before undergoing thyroid surgery. TCRdb reprocessed the PCR reads using MiXCR. This sample carries tens of thousands of clones, roughly 25% of them seen once, and the ten largest clones take about 8.9%. Source material: blood. The receptors come from a female donor with papillary thyroid cancer or a benign thyroid nodule (not recorded which). Some clones in this sample may be carry-over from other donors' samples.

This clone was picked up many times. The rearrangement uses TRBV19 and TRBJ1-5; 9 bases are a match to TRBD1. Germline CDR1 and CDR2: LNHDA and SQIVND (reference sequence). The CDR3 spans 17 residues. The ends lost 5 bases at V and 4 bases at J; junction bases unmatched: 12. The CDR3 sequence: CASSQPGGTGKNQPQHF. The CDR3, as DNA: TGTGCCAGTAGTCAACCTGGGGGGACAGGGAAGAATCAGCCCCAGCATTTT.

This clone was seen repeatedly, ten times or more. This rearrangement joins TRBV30 to TRBJ2-6; D call uncertain. Germline CDR1 and CDR2: GTSNPN and SVGIG (reference sequence). The CDR3 covers 18 residues. V shed 4 bases and J shed 2 bases, with 21 bases lying between them. The CDR3 sequence: CAWKLPWYRAPGANVLTF. DNA for the CDR3: TGTGCCTGGAAGTTACCCTGGTATAGGGCCCCTGGGGCCAACGTCCTGACTTTC.

Many counts were recorded for this clone. The chain employs TRBV28 and TRBJ1-1; D is possibly TRBD1 (5 bases). V was cut by 5 bases and J by 4 bases, with 17 bases left in between. CDR1 and CDR2 (germline): MDHEN, SYDVKM. The CDR3 contains 15 residues. The CDR3 loop is CASSPLGVSSTEAFF. CDR3 DNA sequence: TGTGCCAGCAGTCCCTTGGGGGTGAGTAGCACTGAAGCTTTCTTT.

This clone has a count of ten or more. The chain combines TRBV30 with TRBJ2-5, with D perhaps matching TRBD1 or TRBD2 (6 bases each). This CDR3 region has 14 residues. Germline V gives CDR1 GTSNPN, CDR2 SVGIG (reference sequence). Trimming removed 6 bases from V and 2 bases from J, with 16 bases in between. The CDR3 DNA follows: TGTGCCTGCAACCGGGGGCTCGCTCAAGAGACCCAGTACTTC. Translated, it gives CACNRGLAQETQYF.

As to this clone: No conserved phenylalanine or tryptophan ends this CDR3, so it is likely a read error. It is unclear where the CDR3 begins or ends on the DNA, so no DNA is shown, and the CDR3 is as TCRdb lists it. The rearrangement links TRBV6-2 or TRBV6-3 to TRBJ2-7; the listed D gene, TRBD1, was not tested against the DNA. Per the germline V gene, CDR1 is MNHEY and CDR2 is SVGEGT. Inclusive of both ends, the CDR3 amounts to 16 amino acids. The CDR3 reads CASSPDRTGYSYETYC.

This clone is medium-sized in the sample. The gene calls are TRBV20-1 and TRBJ2-7; D possibly corresponds to TRBD1 (6 bases). V was pared by 2 bases and J by 2 bases, with 13 bases between. The CDR3 has 14 amino acids. Germline CDR1 is DFQATT and CDR2 is SNEGSKA (reference sequence). CDR3 protein: CSARKTGSPYEQYF. The DNA for the CDR3 is TGCAGTGCTAGAAAAACAGGGTCCCCCTACGAGCAGTACTTC.

This clone has ten or more counts. This chain uses TRBV7-3 with TRBJ2-3; possible D gene TRBD2, 7 bases. The V end was cut by 5 bases, the J end by 6 bases, with 15 bases between. Germline V gives CDR1 SGHTA, CDR2 FQGTGA. There are 14 residues in the CDR3. The CDR3 loop reads CASSGPGRGDTQYF. CDR3 in DNA: TGTGCCAGCAGCGGCCCTGGGAGGGGGGATACGCAGTATTTT.